This T cell receptor (beta chain) was profiled in a study of CD8+ T cells in alopecia areata. Reverse transcription of extracted RNA yielded cDNA, which provided the sequencing template. This table comes from immunoSEQ multiplex PCR, and its TCRdb copy is limited to in-frame clones, with some not included. The table has about 150,000 clones, around 57% seen once. Concerning this clone itself: No antigen is known for it.

Study-wide results and limits: Clonality was higher in lesional than normal scalp, especially in alopecia totalis/universalis. Sequence data from scalp samples additionally include resident alphabeta T cells of normal skin. Relative to mice, TCR sharing across patients was less clear, a difference possibly HLA-related.

The CDR3 runs to 14 residues. CDR1 MNHEY and CDR2 SVGAGI come from the germline V gene. V lost 5 bases, J lost 2 bases, and 13 bases lay in between. Using a FACSAria, the CD4+ and CD8+ T cells were sorted from the PBMCs. The sample was CD4+ T cells sorted from blood. The receptor was derived from a human donor in good health. The V gene is TRBV6-5, the J gene TRBJ2-7, with D unclear. CDR3 coding DNA: TGTGCCAGCAGTGAAAAACTCGGACCCTACGAGCAGTACTTC. Its translation is CASSEKLGPYEQYF.